Below, 5 T cell receptor beta chains from the same sample are listed, as sequenced in a study of blood T cells in healthy people across ages. PCR was performed a second time for about 6 to 11 cycles using a sample-barcoded 5' primer and a J-beta primer mix. TCRdb used MiXCR to reprocess the 5' RACE reads, holding one entry per CDR3 protein. The sample records approximately 800,000 distinct CDR3 sequences, about 34% being singletons. Sequences were obtained from blood. These receptors were obtained from a man between 18 and 29 years old in good health.

In this sample, this clonotype turned up a few times. The chain joins TRBV21-1 to TRBJ1-2. TRBV21-1 is shown as a pseudogene. This CDR3 contains 14 residues. The CDR3 reads CASSKEWGLDGYTF. The DNA of the CDR3 is TGTGCCAGCAGCAAAGAGTGGGGATTGGACGGCTACACCTTC.

The chain recombines TRBV12-5 with TRBJ2-3, with 7 bases aligning to TRBD1. Germline V CDR1 and CDR2: LGHNT, FRNRAP. The CDR3 covers 14 residues. J was trimmed by 2 bases and V by 5 bases; bases with no gene match: 4. The CDR3 DNA reads as TGTGCTAGTGGTCTACAGGGGTACACAGATACGCAGTATTTT. Translated: CASGLQGYTDTQYF.

The rearrangement joins TRBV7-9 to TRBJ2-6; D gene uncertain. The germline gives CDR1 SEHNR, CDR2 FQNEAQ (reference sequence). Trimming left V 1 base short and J 1 base short, with 14 bases between. The CDR3 loop spans 18 amino acids. This CDR3 is CASSLGVGKSSGANVLTF. Written as DNA, the CDR3 is TGTGCCAGCAGCTTAGGAGTAGGCAAGTCATCTGGGGCCAACGTCCTGACTTTC.

This clonotype occurred a few times. The chain joins TRBV5-1 to TRBJ2-7; weak D call: TRBD2 (6 bases). The germline V gene has CDR1 SGHRS and CDR2 YFSETQ. CDR3 length: 15 residues. Trimming stripped 1 base from V and 0 bases from J, with 11 bases between. The CDR3 nucleotides are TGCGCCAGCAGCTTGACCCCGGAGGGCTCCTACGAGCAGTACTTC. As protein: CASSLTPEGSYEQYF.

Turning to this clonotype: An end of the junction does not agree with germline; a read error may underlie this. The rearrangement joins TRBV6-4 to TRBJ1-2; D gene unclear. Germline assignment: CDR1 MRHNA and CDR2 SNTAGT. CDR3 length: 13 amino acids. In nucleotides, the CDR3 is TGTGCCAGCAATGACTCGAGGATACATGGCTACACCTTC. Amino acid sequence: CASNDSRIHGYTF.